This paragraph reports one T cell receptor (beta chain). Its specific antigen is unknown. It has no much larger one-base neighbor in the sample; base qualities were not kept. The data are from a study of cytomegalovirus exposure and HLA in healthy donors (dated 2017 in TCRdb). General notes on the study: In an earlier analysis of around 540 of the donors, 276 Gb of sequence data and approximately 100 million unique TCR beta sequences from 150 million to 200 million T cells were reported. A later genetic analysis used genome-wide SNP genotypes for about three fifths of the 666 donors, treating that subset as a discovery cohort. The study combined high-throughput TCR immunosequencing, statistical association of individual TCRs with disease status, and machine learning to predict cytomegalovirus infection status. Class I and class II HLA loci were covered by the typing at four-digit resolution. In a later analysis, previously published TCR beta repertoires from about 670 donors were re-analyzed and high-resolution HLA genotyping was added so that TCR occurrence patterns could be studied. An earlier analysis of approximately 500 of the donors applied high-throughput TCR beta sequencing to assess whether each TCR beta V gene segment acted as functional or pseudogenic. All discovery cohort repertoires had been generated on a single sequencing platform. In the later analysis, no new phenotypic data were used to find candidate immune exposures; instead, reliance was placed on TCR beta sequences and their occurrence across donors. A separate validation cohort of over 95 different subjects was used in addition to the roughly 700-subject first cohort. The study aimed to test whether cataloging public T cell receptors could reveal signatures of past pathogen exposure. Donor age, sex, ethnicity and CMV serostatus were compiled together with the repertoire data. The T cell repertoires of some 670 subjects were profiled by immunosequencing and related to cytomegalovirus serostatus. The genetic ancestry cluster associated with self-reported Caucasian donors included over 80% of the roughly 410 genotyped donors. Because of strong linkage in the cohort, a handful of DR-DQ haplotypes were treated as single units for association and clustering. On average, around 230,000 unique TCR beta nucleotide sequences were sequenced per donor among 398 genotyped donors of the cohort, with approximately 18% of those sequences being non-productive. Typing coverage varied by locus: roughly 620-640 donors for A, B, C, DRB1 and DQB1; some 520 for DQA1; nearly 610 for DPA1; roughly 470 for DPB1. Roughly 300 gigabases of sequencing data and roughly 90 million unique TCR sequences were included in an early release covering roughly 600 HLA-typed donors. Results the study describes overall, beyond this receptor: According to a later analysis, TCR association rates differed among HLA loci, with DRB1 alleles showing the most associated TCRs and HLA-C alleles showing the fewest. The presence/absence analyses assumed that sequencing depth was roughly uniform across donors, and that assumption may not be true. A cluster of highly shared sequence variants was judged likely to represent a technical artifact of the sequencing pipeline. Only TCR beta chains were sequenced in this cohort, and the absence of alpha or paired-chain data limited detectable features. A further reported finding was that TCR beta sequences accurately predicted the HLA-A and HLA-B alleles for most subjects in the first cohort. Correlated functional status among segregating V segments might reflect linkage disequilibrium, but an unknown experimental factor could not be ruled out. The authors suggested that the approach could potentially be generalized to other disease states and immunological phenotypes. When HLA alleles, especially DR and DQ, strongly co-occurred, TCR associations were difficult to assign to individual alleles. Several of the top co-occurrence clusters appeared to be linked to parvovirus B19, influenza, CMV and Epstein-Barr virus, according to a later analysis. Immune exposure information for the cohort was limited to CMV serostatus. The study listed 150 to 200 TCR beta chains as associated with cytomegalovirus. According to a later genetic analysis, donors in an Asian-associated ancestry cluster had fewer N-insertions in productive TCRs than the approximately 610-donor mean. In a later analysis, most CMV-associated TCR beta chains were found to appear HLA-restricted, with HLA associations seemingly driven largely by CMV exposure. In a later genetic analysis, a missense DCLRE1C variant was associated with V-gene and J-gene trimming of TCR beta chains, and the association was replicated in an independent cohort. The classifier was reported to diagnose cytomegalovirus status with high specificity and sensitivity in both the original cohort and the validation cohort. At a false discovery rate of 0.05, a later analysis linked 16,951 TCR beta sequences to specific HLA alleles. An earlier analysis of 587 of the donors showed that most TCR beta V segments appeared in productive rearrangements either about 90% or about 30% of the time, which broadly matched IMGT annotations. In vitro tests confirmed that a few of the cytomegalovirus-associated TCR beta chains recognize cytomegalovirus antigens. Because counts were too low, about 15 rarely observed V segments, including chromosome 9 orphons, were left out of the earlier analysis of roughly 600 of the donors. Because HLA typing was missing for some donors at each locus, association tests included only the typed subset. Some IMGT-functional V segments, including TRBV6-2 and TRBV6-3, could not be distinguished by the 87-base-pair reads and were therefore excluded. While some public TCRs were present in many individuals, most TCR sequences turned up only very rarely across donors. Compared with equally common non-associated chains, HLA-associated TCR beta chains in a later analysis were more clonally expanded and had lower generation probabilities.

CDR1 and CDR2 are drawn from the germline V gene: SGHRS, YFSETQ. V is reduced by 4 bases and J by 4 bases, leaving a spacing of 11 bases between them. Taken from cysteine to phenylalanine, the CDR3 has 14 residues. Just the 42-base CDR3 DNA is kept, in frame starting at base 1. The cohort consisted of 666 healthy bone marrow donors. Cohort members were all nominally healthy when sampled, although unrecorded immune exposures were likely present. The donor was CMV seropositive and belonged to the group of a few hundred seropositive cohort members. Every donor gave a peripheral blood sample, and the peripheral blood mononuclear cells from that sample were used for TCR beta sequencing. Genomic DNA was extracted from the blood cell samples with the Qiagen DNeasy Blood Extraction Kit. Libraries came from the immunoSEQ multiplex PCR assay. For the multiplex PCR, a mixture combining 60 forward primers for TCR Vbeta segments and 13 reverse primers for TCR Jbeta segments was used. The CDR3 region of rearranged TCR beta genes was amplified from genomic DNA with a multiplex PCR assay. The amplified TCR beta libraries were sequenced on the Illumina HiSeq System as 87-base-pair reads. The paper's data handling went like this. A later analysis counted tens of millions of unique TCR beta chains across the 640 or so repertoires, and 9.5 million to 11 million of these chains were shared by at least two donors. Raw reads were error-corrected and collapsed into unique sequences with a nearest-neighbor algorithm that merged closely related sequences to remove PCR and sequencing errors. CDR3 sequences were aligned to IMGT reference sequences to assign V, D and J gene segments. For a sequence to be retained, a match of at least six nucleotides to both a V gene segment and a J gene segment was required. Rearrangements were called productive when the CDR3 lacked stop codons and stayed in frame with V and J; all others were non-productive. Following IMGT convention, CDR3 was defined as the stretch from the second conserved V-encoded cysteine up to the conserved J-encoded phenylalanine. The earlier analysis of a few hundred of the donors excluded sequences that lacked an unambiguous match to a single V gene segment. In an earlier analysis of several hundred of the donors, V segments were called functional above 56.7% productive rearrangements and were called segregating when the between-donor standard deviation exceeded 5%. To diagnose cytomegalovirus status from the catalog of TCR beta chain sequences, a statistical classification framework was built. A later analysis assigned V and J genes by comparing TCR nucleotide sequences with IMGT/GENE-DB human TR gene sequences. The TCRdist pipeline was used in a later analysis to assign CDR3 sequences and most-parsimonious VDJ recombination scenarios. A later analysis defined each TCR beta chain by its CDR3 amino acid sequence plus V-gene family, and excluded reads lacking a unique V-gene family. To address suspected cross-contamination and a sequencing artifact, a later analysis removed a few hundred highly shared, low-generation-probability nucleotide sequences. In a later analysis, a clonal expansion index was calculated for each public chain from normalized within-repertoire ranks of inferred template counts. In a later analysis, generation probabilities were computed using a VDJ recombination model fitted to out-of-frame rearrangements, and the results were checked against IGoR. In a later analysis, TCR-TCR, TCR-HLA and TCR-CMV co-occurrence was scored with hypergeometric tests, and a repertoire-size bias correction was applied to TCR pairs. False discovery rates were estimated in a later analysis by permuting HLA or CMV assignments 20 times. In a later analysis, co-occurring TCRs were grouped using DBSCAN, and TCRdist sequence similarity was added for clustering within HLA-allele-positive subsets. Co-occurrence clustering excluded repertoires with fewer than 30,000 or more than 120,000 public chains, plus five with anomalous nucleotide sharing. TCRdb took over this immuneACCESS table, retaining in-frame rearrangements with V and J assigned. Such tables are incomplete; in checked studies, under half of the missing clones stem from an unresolved V gene, and the remainder is unexplained. That table supplies the V and J calls and clone size; D and trimming were determined from the DNA. The sample yields tens of thousands of clones; roughly 86% were counted once. In total, the top ten clones hold 5.6% of the sample.

The receptor was derived from a young woman in good health and CMV-seropositive. Specimen: PBMCs. The chain links TRBV5-1 with TRBJ2-2; the D gene is perhaps TRBD2, from 5 matching bases. The DNA sequence follows: TGCGCCAGCAGCACGCTAGCAGCCACCGGGGAGCTGTTTTTT. It encodes CASSTLAATGELFF.